Sequencing of this T cell receptor (beta chain) was carried out in a study of blood T cell repertoires in COVID-19. For the study at large: Sources were T cells, B-cell-depleted T cells, or PBMCs; the material itself was cDNA or gDNA.

The V end was cut by 3 bases, the J end by 5 bases, with 15 bases between. The CDR3 runs to 15 residues. In germline, CDR1 is MDHEN, CDR2 SYDVKM. Generated by immunoSEQ multiplex PCR, the TCRdb table keeps only in-frame clones and is missing some. Of around 250,000 clones in the sample, about 88% were seen once. Participants, about 18 to 90 years old, spanned around 25 US areas. Self-reported history from a screening survey and questionnaire set each donor's cohort. Recovery among Cohort 3 donors was established by two negative PCRs, clearance, or symptom resolution. The chain links TRBV28 to TRBJ2-3, with D tentatively TRBD2 (7 bases). The TCR sequence derives from a woman aged 45-65 years who had recovered from COVID-19. The sample was PBMCs or T cells enriched from blood (not recorded which). CDR3 protein: CASSFWGGGGDTQYF. The CDR3 DNA sequence: TGTGCCAGCAGTTTTTGGGGCGGGGGCGGAGATACGCAGTATTTT.